One and the same sample provided the 5 T cell receptor beta chains below, sequenced in a study of control samples from healthy donors and cancer patients. Profiled with immunoSEQ multiplex PCR; TCRdb holds only in-frame clones, not every one. Here the sample spans about 170,000 clones, roughly nine tenths being singletons. Material: blood. The receptor source for this set is a woman aged 25-40 years in good health.

This chain links TRBV7-3 with TRBJ1-6; D ambiguous. Germline assignment: CDR1 SGHTA and CDR2 FQGTGA. V shed 4 bases and J shed 6 bases, with 10 bases lying between them. This CDR3 is 14 amino acids long. The CDR3 reads CASSSPGPNSPLHF. CDR3 DNA: TGTGCCAGCAGCTCCCCCGGACCTAATTCACCCCTCCACTTT.

The chain couples TRBV2 to TRBJ1-2; D unclear. Germline values: CDR1 SNHLY, CDR2 FYNNEI. V was cut by 2 bases and J by 6 bases, with 1 base left in between. The CDR3 has 10 amino acids. CDR3 protein: CASSENGYTF. In nucleotides, the CDR3 is TGTGCCAGCAGTGAAAATGGCTACACCTTC.

This chain uses TRBV7-9 with TRBJ1-1; weak D call: TRBD1 (5 bases). The CDR3 runs to 15 residues. Germline-derived CDR1 and CDR2 are SEHNR and FQNEAQ (reference sequence). The V gene lost 1 base and the J gene lost 1 base, with 10 bases spanning the gap. CDR3 amino acids: CASSLVLRGNTEAFF. CDR3 nucleotide sequence: TGTGCCAGCAGCTTAGTTCTGAGGGGGAACACTGAAGCTTTCTTT. Based on the CDR3 plus reference TRBV7-9 and TRBJ1-1, the full variable domain is DTGVSQNPRHKITKRGQNVTFRCDPISEHNRLYWYRQTLGQGPEFLTYFQNEAQLEKSRLLSDRFSAERPKGSFSTLEIQRTEQGDSAMYLCASSLVLRGNTEAFFGQGTRLTVV.

V is TRBV6-2 or TRBV6-3 and J is TRBJ2-1; 16 bases match TRBD2. J lost 13 bases, V lost 5 bases, and 8 bases had no gene match. Per germline, CDR1 MNHEY and CDR2 SVGEGT. This CDR3 region has 15 residues. This CDR3 is CASSPPGTSGGVQFF. The CDR3 DNA follows: TGTGCCAGCAGTCCACCCGGGACTAGCGGGGGGGTCCAGTTCTTC.

CDR3 sequence: CASSPNSGTSGYEQYF. In DNA form, the CDR3 reads TGTGCCAGCAGCCCCAATTCCGGGACTAGCGGCTACGAGCAGTACTTC. The chain employs TRBV11-1 and TRBJ2-7, with 11 bases that match TRBD2. The CDR3 length is 16 residues. V shed 5 bases and J 3 bases; nucleotides not matched to a gene: 9. CDR1 is SGHAT, CDR2 FQDESV, per germline (reference sequence).